Listed below are T cell receptor beta chains from one sample, sequenced in a study of cytomegalovirus exposure and HLA in healthy donors. Assay used: immunoSEQ multiplex PCR; TCRdb lists only in-frame clones, some missing. The sample shows about 220,000 clones, roughly 87% of them seen only once. The sequenced sample was PBMCs. The receptors here all came from a middle-aged woman in good health and CMV-seropositive. Both conserved end residues are part of each CDR3. D genes are given only for firm matches. Only part of the rows carry a size: once, few, many, or a class if the clone is expanded.

clone_size j_call v_call d_call cdr3_aa cdr3_nt
. TRBJ2-1 TRBV30 TRBD2 CAWSVPRAGGLYEQFF TGTGCCTGGAGTGTACCACGCGCGGGAGGGTTGTATGAGCAGTTCTTC
. TRBJ1-2 TRBV9 . CASSATTTGTKNYGYTF TGTGCCAGCAGCGCAACCACCACCGGGACAAAAAACTATGGCTACACCTTC
. TRBJ1-6 TRBV5-6 . CASSLGTRQPLHF TGTGCCAGCAGCTTGGGCACCCGACAGCCCCTCCACTTT
. TRBJ1-6 TRBV2 TRBD1 CASSEGTGAPGSPLHF TGTGCCAGCAGTGAGGGGACAGGGGCGCCGGGGTCACCCCTCCACTTT
. TRBJ2-5 TRBV9 TRBD1 CASSVTGQGQETQYF TGTGCCAGCAGCGTAACGGGACAGGGGCAAGAGACCCAGTACTTC
few TRBJ1-1 TRBV29-1 . CSVRTSNTEAFF TGCAGCGTTAGGACTTCGAACACTGAAGCTTTCTTT
. TRBJ2-2 TRBV4-1 TRBD2 CASSPSGGFFTGELFF TGCGCCAGCAGCCCCAGCGGGGGGTTTTTCACCGGGGAGCTGTTTTTT
. TRBJ2-3 TRBV4-1 TRBD2 CASSSRAGGGTDTQYF TGCGCCAGCAGCTCCCGGGCGGGAGGGGGCACAGATACGCAGTATTTT
. TRBJ1-1 TRBV25-1 TRBD1 CASSIDRVITEAFF TGTGCCAGCAGCATAGACAGGGTGATTACTGAAGCTTTCTTT
few TRBJ2-7 TRBV5-4 TRBD2 CASSLAGGGLAGQQYF TGTGCCAGCAGCTTGGCAGGGGGGGGACTAGCGGGGCAGCAGTACTTC
. TRBJ2-1 TRBV7-9 . CASSQRLVSAYNEQFF TGTGCCAGCAGCCAGAGACTAGTTTCAGCCTACAATGAGCAGTTCTTC
. TRBJ1-6 TRBV29-1 . CSVVFSEGLSSYNSPLHF TGCAGCGTTGTTTTTTCCGAGGGTCTTAGCTCCTATAATTCACCCCTCCACTTT
. TRBJ2-7 TRBV6-1 TRBD2 CASSEGLAGSYEQYF TGTGCCAGCAGTGAAGGGCTAGCGGGGAGCTACGAGCAGTACTTC
. TRBJ1-1 TRBV4-2 . CASSQALEGTEAFF TGTGCCAGCAGCCAAGCCTTAGAGGGAACTGAAGCTTTCTTT
few TRBJ2-5 TRBV25-1 TRBD2 CASSDLAGVQETQYF TGTGCCAGCAGTGACCTAGCGGGGGTCCAAGAGACCCAGTACTTC